The 24 T cell receptor beta chains in this list originate from one sample, sequenced in a study of cytomegalovirus exposure and HLA in healthy donors. The protocol was immunoSEQ multiplex PCR, while the TCRdb copy is restricted to in-frame clones and leaves out a portion. This table has some 140,000 clones, 80% to 90% appearing once. Sequencing input: PBMCs. These receptors all stem from a man between 18 and 29 years old in good health and CMV-seropositive.

V gene TRBV11-2 combines with J gene TRBJ2-7; 9 bases fit TRBD2. The CDR3 runs to 15 residues. Germline values: CDR1 SGHAT, CDR2 FQNNGV. The ends lost 2 bases at V and 3 bases at J; junction bases unmatched: 5. The CDR3 is CASSLIAGADYEQYF. The CDR3 bases are TGTGCCAGCAGCTTAATAGCGGGGGCCGACTACGAGCAGTACTTC. The whole variable domain, filled in from reference TRBV11-2 and TRBJ2-7, reads EAGVAQSPRYKIIEKRQSVAFWCNPISGHATLYWYQQILGQGPKLLIQFQNNGVVDDSQLPKDRFSAERLKGVDSTLKIQPAKLEDSAVYLCASSLIAGADYEQYFGPGTRLTVT.

The chain joins TRBV7-9 to TRBJ1-2; TRBD1 matches 8 bases. V gave up 5 bases and J gave up 8 bases; unmatched junction bases: 19. Germline V gives CDR1 SEHNR, CDR2 FQNEAQ (reference sequence). CDR3 length: 17 amino acids. CDR3 in amino acids: CASSPPLWAETGDGYTF. CDR3 DNA sequence: TGTGCCAGCAGCCCCCCCCTATGGGCCGAGACAGGGGACGGCTACACCTTC.

The genes are TRBV9 and TRBJ2-7; the D gene is possibly TRBD2 (6 bases). This CDR3 is built from 15 residues. From germline, CDR1 is SGDLS and CDR2 YYNGEE. V lost 0 bases, J lost 2 bases, and 12 bases lay in between. The CDR3 DNA sequence: TGTGCCAGCAGCGTAGACGATAGCGGCCCCTACGAGCAGTACTTC. Translation gives CASSVDDSGPYEQYF.

This chain connects TRBV5-6 to TRBJ2-7, with D maybe TRBD2 (6 bases). The V end lost 2 bases, the J end lost 0 bases, and 9 bases lay between the germline ends. The V gene's germline CDR1 is SGHDT and CDR2 YYEEEE. This CDR3 region has 14 residues. CDR3 DNA sequence: TGTGCCAGCAGCTTTAAGACTAGCTCCTACGAGCAGTACTTC. Translated, it gives CASSFKTSSYEQYF.

The J gene is TRBJ1-2, the V gene TRBV2; possibly TRBD1 for D (6 bases). The CDR3 extends over 13 amino acids. V was cut by 4 bases and J by 3 bases, with 9 bases left in between. CDR1 is SNHLY, CDR2 FYNNEI, per germline. The CDR3 loop reads CASSGQAYYGYTF. The CDR3 DNA sequence: TGTGCCAGCAGTGGACAGGCGTACTATGGCTACACCTTC.

The genes are TRBV6-5 and TRBJ2-5; TRBD1 agrees at 9 bases. This CDR3 has 16 amino acids. Germline assignment: CDR1 MNHEY and CDR2 SVGAGI. V lost 3 bases, J lost 1 base, and 6 bases stayed unmatched. The CDR3 reads CASSYGQGRFQETQYF. The CDR3 DNA follows: TGTGCCAGCAGTTATGGACAGGGGAGGTTCCAAGAGACCCAGTACTTC.

The chain links TRBV28 to TRBJ1-1; 7 bases match TRBD1. Germline V gene data show CDR1 as MDHEN and CDR2 as SYDVKM. The length of the CDR3 is 17 residues. The V gene end was trimmed by 3 bases and the J gene end by 1 base; junction bases not matched to a gene: 11. The CDR3 DNA sequence: TGTGCCAGCAGTTTGTCGGGACAGCGGAGAGAGAACACTGAAGCTTTCTTT. Its translation is CASSLSGQRRENTEAFF.

The rearrangement joins TRBV4-3 to TRBJ2-5; 9 bases align to TRBD2. With V trimmed by 3 bases and J by 5 bases, 7 bases remained unmatched. Per germline, CDR1 LGHNA and CDR2 YSLEER. The CDR3 runs 15 residues. The CDR3 DNA follows: TGCGCCAGCAGCCAGGTAGCGGGAGAGGGGGAGACCCAGTACTTC. It codes for CASSQVAGEGETQYF.

V gene TRBV19 combines with J gene TRBJ1-2; TRBD1 agrees at 7 bases. CDR3 length: 13 residues. The trim removed 10 bases at V and 1 base at J, leaving 6 bases unmatched. The germline V gene encodes CDR1 LNHDA and CDR2 SQIVND (reference sequence). CDR3: CATRQGLNYGYTF. The CDR3 nucleotides are TGTGCCACCCGACAGGGCCTTAACTATGGCTACACCTTC.

V and J are TRBV2 and TRBJ1-1; TRBD1 matches 7 bases. The CDR3 has 15 amino acids. The V segment lost 7 bases and the J segment 6 bases; nucleotides outside the gene matches: 14. Germline CDR1 reads SNHLY; CDR2 reads FYNNEI. CDR3 coding DNA: TGTGCCAGCACCATGACAGGGATGGTTGTCGCTGAAGCTTTCTTT. It codes for CASTMTGMVVAEAFF. Supplemented by reference TRBV2 and TRBJ1-1, the full variable domain reads EPEVTQTPSHQVTQMGQEVILRCVPISNHLYFYWYRQILGQKVEFLVSFYNNEISEKSEIFDDQFSVERPDGSNFTLKIRSTKLEDSAMYFCASTMTGMVVAEAFFGQGTRLTVV.

This chain uses TRBV6-5 with TRBJ2-7, with TRBD1 matching 8 bases. The length of the CDR3 is 13 residues. Germline-derived CDR1 and CDR2 are MNHEY and SVGAGI. Trimming at V came to 8 bases and at J to 0 bases, leaving 3 bases not matched to a gene. The CDR3 spells CASGQGISYEQYF. CDR3 in DNA: TGTGCCAGCGGACAGGGTATCTCCTACGAGCAGTACTTC.

The rearrangement uses TRBV7-2 and TRBJ2-7; a weak D match, TRBD1 (5 bases). Trimming took 2 bases from V and 3 from J, leaving 8 bases between them. Germline V gene data show CDR1 as SGHTA and CDR2 as FQGNSA. There are 13 residues in the CDR3. CDR3 protein: CASSLQGDYEQYF. The CDR3 DNA is TGTGCCAGCAGCTTACAGGGTGACTACGAGCAGTACTTC.

The V gene is TRBV4-2, the J gene TRBJ2-3; D is possibly TRBD1 (5 bases). Germline values: CDR1 LGHNA, CDR2 YNFKEQ. The germline V and J ends were trimmed by 1 base and 5 bases, with 10 bases remaining between them. This CDR3 is built from 14 residues. The CDR3 region has the DNA TGTGCCAGCAGCCAAGGCAGGGCGATAGATACGCAGTATTTT. This gives the protein CASSQGRAIDTQYF.

The gene calls are TRBV4-3 and TRBJ2-4, with 10 nucleotides matching TRBD1. The CDR3 has 17 amino acids. CDR1 and CDR2 from the germline V gene are LGHNA and YSLEER. The junction had 2 bases not matched to a gene; V was cut back by 0 bases and J by 0 bases. The CDR3 sequence: CASSQDRDRGAKNIQYF. For the CDR3, the DNA is TGCGCCAGCAGCCAAGACCGGGACAGGGGAGCCAAAAACATTCAGTACTTC.

This clone was observed a handful of times. The rearrangement links TRBV4-2 to TRBJ2-1, with TRBD2 identical over 15 bases. Germline CDR1 is LGHNA and CDR2 is YNFKEQ. The CDR3 has 16 residues. The V segment lost 10 bases and the J segment 7 bases; nucleotides outside the gene matches: 11. CDR3 in DNA: TGTGCCACCTCGCGGACTAGCGGGAGGGTTGGGAATGAGCAGTTCTTC. Protein: CATSRTSGRVGNEQFF.

The J gene is TRBJ1-3, the V gene TRBV7-2, with D perhaps TRBD1 (6 bases). The V and J ends lost 1 base and 3 bases respectively, with 10 bases between them. The CDR3 has 15 residues. Germline-derived CDR1 and CDR2 are SGHTA and FQGNSA. CDR3: CASSLGQAGGNTIYF. The CDR3 nucleotides read TGTGCCAGCAGCTTAGGACAGGCTGGTGGAAACACCATATATTTT.

The V call is TRBV7-2, the J call TRBJ2-1; a weak D match, TRBD2 (6 bases). V was trimmed by 5 bases and J by 0 bases, leaving 14 bases between them. CDR1 SGHTA and CDR2 FQGNSA come from the germline V gene. This CDR3 spans 16 amino acids. CDR3 bases: TGTGCCAGCAGCCCTCTCAGCGGGCGCTCCTACAATGAGCAGTTCTTC. Translating it yields CASSPLSGRSYNEQFF.

Comments on this clone: The sample holds other DNA sequences that translate to the same CDR3. This chain joins TRBV6-5 and TRBJ2-5; TRBD2 is a possible D gene (7 bases). This CDR3 has 13 residues. Germline loops: CDR1 MNHEY, CDR2 SVGAGI. With 2 bases removed from V and 4 bases from J, the gap between germline ends came to 8 bases. This chain's CDR3 is CASSYAGAETQYF. As DNA, the CDR3 is TGTGCCAGCAGTTACGCGGGGGCAGAGACCCAGTACTTC.

The rearrangement links TRBV28 to TRBJ2-7; 7 bases agree with TRBD2. V lost 7 bases, J lost 3 bases, and 6 bases stayed unmatched. CDR1 is MDHEN and CDR2 is SYDVKM in the germline V gene. The CDR3 totals 13 residues. The CDR3 DNA reads as TGTGCCAGCACCTGGGGGGGGTTCTACGAGCAGTACTTC. Its protein is CASTWGGFYEQYF.

V and J are TRBV19 and TRBJ2-7, with TRBD1 matching 8 bases. Trimming took 5 bases from V and 3 from J; bases not matched to a gene: 6. The length of the CDR3 is 14 residues. The germline gives CDR1 LNHDA, CDR2 SQIVND (reference sequence). CDR3 loop: CASSLRQGYYEQYF. CDR3 in DNA: TGTGCCAGTAGTCTTCGACAGGGGTACTACGAGCAGTACTTC.

The DNA for the CDR3 is TGTGCCAGCAGTGAAGGGGCGGGAGTATCGGATGAGCAGTTCTTC. Amino acid sequence: CASSEGAGVSDEQFF. This chain joins TRBV6-4 and TRBJ2-1; the match to TRBD2 covers 7 bases. With 3 bases clipped from V and 8 bases from J, the junction kept 10 bases outside the gene matches. Germline CDR1 and CDR2: MRHNA and SNTAGT. The CDR3 has 15 amino acids.

The genes are TRBV18 and TRBJ2-1; 10 bases match TRBD1. CDR3 size: 16 residues. Germline V lookup: CDR1 KGHSH, CDR2 LQKENI. J gave up 10 bases and V 2 bases, and 11 bases lay outside the gene matches. The CDR3 sequence is CASSPLIGQGVNEQFF. The CDR3 region has the DNA TGTGCCAGCTCACCATTAATAGGACAGGGGGTTAACGAGCAGTTCTTC.

As concerns this clone: Other nucleotide sequences from this sample produce the same CDR3. The J gene is TRBJ1-3, the V gene TRBV6-5; no firm D call. The V end lost 0 bases, the J end lost 1 base, and 7 bases lay between the germline ends. Looked up from germline, CDR1 is MNHEY and CDR2 is SVGAGI. CDR3 length equals 15 residues. In DNA form, the CDR3 reads TGTGCCAGCAGTTACTCGCGAGGATCTGGAAACACCATATATTTT. Translated, it gives CASSYSRGSGNTIYF.

CDR3 sequence reads: CSVELGRETQYF. The CDR3 DNA reads TGCAGCGTTGAATTGGGGCGGGAGACCCAGTACTTC. This chain uses TRBV29-1 with TRBJ2-5; D perhaps matches TRBD1 (5 bases). V was pared by 2 bases and J by 5 bases, with 9 bases between. Germline CDR1 SQVTM, CDR2 ANQGSEA. The CDR3 has 12 amino acids.